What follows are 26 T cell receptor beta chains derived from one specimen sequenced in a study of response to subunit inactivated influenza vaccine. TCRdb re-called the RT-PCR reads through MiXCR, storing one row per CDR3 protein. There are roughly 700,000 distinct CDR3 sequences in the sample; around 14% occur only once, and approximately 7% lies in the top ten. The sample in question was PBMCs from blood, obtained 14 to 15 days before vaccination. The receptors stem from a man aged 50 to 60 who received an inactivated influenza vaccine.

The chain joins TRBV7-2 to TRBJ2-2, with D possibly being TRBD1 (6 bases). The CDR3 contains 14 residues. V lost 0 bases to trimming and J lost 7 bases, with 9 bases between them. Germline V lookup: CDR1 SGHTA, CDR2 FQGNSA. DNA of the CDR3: TGTGCCAGCAGCTTAGCGACAGGATTCGGGGAGCTGTTTTTT. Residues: CASSLATGFGELFF.

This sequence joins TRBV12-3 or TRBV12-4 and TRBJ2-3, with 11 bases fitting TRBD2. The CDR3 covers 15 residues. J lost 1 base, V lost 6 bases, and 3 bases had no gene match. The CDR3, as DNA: TGTGCCAGCAGACTAGCGGGGGCTGGCACAGATACGCAGTATTTT. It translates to CASRLAGAGTDTQYF.

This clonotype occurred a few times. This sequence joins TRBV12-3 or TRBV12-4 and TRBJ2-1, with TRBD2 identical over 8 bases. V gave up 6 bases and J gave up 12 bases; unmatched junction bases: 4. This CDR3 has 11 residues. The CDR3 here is CASSSAGVQFF. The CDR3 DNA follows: TGTGCCAGCAGCTCAGCGGGAGTGCAGTTCTTC.

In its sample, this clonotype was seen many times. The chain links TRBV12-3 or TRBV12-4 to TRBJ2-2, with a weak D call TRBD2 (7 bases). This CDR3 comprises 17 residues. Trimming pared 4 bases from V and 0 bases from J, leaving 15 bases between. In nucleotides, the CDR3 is TGTGCCAGCAGTTGGGGGGGGGCCGAGGCGAACACCGGGGAGCTGTTTTTT. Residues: CASSWGGAEANTGELFF.

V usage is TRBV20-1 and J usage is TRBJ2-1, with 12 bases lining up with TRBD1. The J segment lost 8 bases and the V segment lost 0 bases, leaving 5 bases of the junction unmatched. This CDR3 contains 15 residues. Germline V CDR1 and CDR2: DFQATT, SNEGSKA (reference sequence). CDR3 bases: TGCAGTGCTAGAGAGGGGACAGGGGGCTTCCATGAGCAGTTCTTC. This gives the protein CSAREGTGGFHEQFF.

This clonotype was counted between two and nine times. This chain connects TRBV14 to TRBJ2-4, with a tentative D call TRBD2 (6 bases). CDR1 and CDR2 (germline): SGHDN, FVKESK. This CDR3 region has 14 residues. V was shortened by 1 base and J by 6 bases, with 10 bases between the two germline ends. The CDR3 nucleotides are TGTGCCAGCAGCCAAGCCTTGGGGGGAAACATTCAGTACTTC. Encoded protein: CASSQALGGNIQYF.

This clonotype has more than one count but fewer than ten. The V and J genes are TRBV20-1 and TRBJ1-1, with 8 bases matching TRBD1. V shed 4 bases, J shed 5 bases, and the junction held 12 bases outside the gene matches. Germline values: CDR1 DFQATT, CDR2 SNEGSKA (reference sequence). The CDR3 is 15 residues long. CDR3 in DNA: TGCAGTGCTACGGCACCGGGCAGGGGGCAAACTGAAGCTTTCTTT. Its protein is CSATAPGRGQTEAFF.

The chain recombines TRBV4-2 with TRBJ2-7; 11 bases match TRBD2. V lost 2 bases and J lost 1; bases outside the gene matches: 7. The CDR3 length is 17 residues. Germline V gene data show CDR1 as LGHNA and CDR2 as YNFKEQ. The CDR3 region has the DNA TGTGCCAGCAGCCAATTTGGGGGACTAGCGGTTTCCTACGAGCAGTACTTC. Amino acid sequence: CASSQFGGLAVSYEQYF.

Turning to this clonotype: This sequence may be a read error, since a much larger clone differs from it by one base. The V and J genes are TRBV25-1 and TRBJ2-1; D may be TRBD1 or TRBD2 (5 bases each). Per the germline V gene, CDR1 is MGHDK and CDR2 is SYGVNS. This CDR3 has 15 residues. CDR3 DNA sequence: TGTGCCAGCAGTGAATTAAGGGCGTGGGGGAATGAGCGGTTCTTC. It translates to CASSELRAWGNERFF.

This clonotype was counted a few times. The CDR3 coding sequence is TGTGCCAGCAGCTTAACAGGGGTTTGGTACGAGCAGTACTTC. Translating gives CASSLTGVWYEQYF. The chain is built from TRBV7-9 and TRBJ2-7; 7 positions agree with TRBD1. Germline V lookup: CDR1 SEHNR, CDR2 FQNEAQ (reference sequence). V lost 2 bases to trimming and J lost 4 bases; unmatched junction nucleotides: 5. The CDR3 totals 14 residues.

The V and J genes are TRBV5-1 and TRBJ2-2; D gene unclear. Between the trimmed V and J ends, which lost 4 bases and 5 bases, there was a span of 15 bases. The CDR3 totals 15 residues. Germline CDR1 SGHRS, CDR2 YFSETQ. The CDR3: CASSPGGWGTGELFF. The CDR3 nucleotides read TGCGCCAGCAGCCCCGGTGGATGGGGTACCGGGGAGCTGTTTTTT.

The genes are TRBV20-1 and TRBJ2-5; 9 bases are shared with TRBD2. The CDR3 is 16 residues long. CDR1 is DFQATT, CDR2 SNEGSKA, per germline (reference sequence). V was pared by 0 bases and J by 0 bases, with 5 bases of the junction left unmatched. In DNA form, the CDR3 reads TGCAGTGCTAGAGATGAACTAGCGGGCAACCAAGAGACCCAGTACTTC. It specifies CSARDELAGNQETQYF.

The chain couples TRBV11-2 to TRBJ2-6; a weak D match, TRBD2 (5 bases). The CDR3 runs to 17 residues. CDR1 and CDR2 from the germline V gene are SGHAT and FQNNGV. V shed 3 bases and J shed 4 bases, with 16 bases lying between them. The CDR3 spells CASSFDYLVGGANVLTF. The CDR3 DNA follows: TGTGCCAGCAGCTTCGACTATCTGGTTGGCGGGGCCAACGTCCTGACTTTC.

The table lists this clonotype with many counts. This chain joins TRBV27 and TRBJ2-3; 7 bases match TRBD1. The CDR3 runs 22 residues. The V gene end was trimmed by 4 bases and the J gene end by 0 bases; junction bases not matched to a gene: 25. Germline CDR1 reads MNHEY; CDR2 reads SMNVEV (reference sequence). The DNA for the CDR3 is TGTGCCAGCAGTTCCATGACAGGGCTCGACAATTATGGCGGCGCTAGCACAGATACGCAGTATTTT. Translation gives CASSSMTGLDNYGGASTDTQYF.

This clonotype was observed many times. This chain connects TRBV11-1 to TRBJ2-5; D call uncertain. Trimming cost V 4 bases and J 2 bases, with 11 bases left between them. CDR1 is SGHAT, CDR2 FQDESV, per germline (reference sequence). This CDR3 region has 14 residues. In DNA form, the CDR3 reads TGTGCCAGCAGCTCGCCCGGCTGGCAAGAGACCCAGTACTTC. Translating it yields CASSSPGWQETQYF.

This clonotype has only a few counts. The CDR3 is CASSFPGQGYEQYF. CDR3 DNA sequence: TGCGCCAGCAGCTTCCCCGGACAGGGCTACGAGCAGTACTTC. The chain combines TRBV5-1 with TRBJ2-7; TRBD1 matches 8 bases. The CDR3 extends over 14 amino acids. The J segment lost 3 bases and the V segment lost 2 bases, leaving 4 bases of the junction unmatched. Per germline, CDR1 SGHRS and CDR2 YFSETQ.

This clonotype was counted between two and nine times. CDR3 nucleotide sequence: TGCAGTGCTAGTCCGGGACAGGGGAATTACAATGAGCAGTTCTTC. This sequence encodes CSASPGQGNYNEQFF. This chain joins TRBV20-1 and TRBJ2-1, with 10 nucleotides matching TRBD1. With V trimmed by 3 bases and J by 4 bases, 6 bases remained unmatched. Germline-derived CDR1 and CDR2 are DFQATT and SNEGSKA (reference sequence). This CDR3 contains 15 residues.

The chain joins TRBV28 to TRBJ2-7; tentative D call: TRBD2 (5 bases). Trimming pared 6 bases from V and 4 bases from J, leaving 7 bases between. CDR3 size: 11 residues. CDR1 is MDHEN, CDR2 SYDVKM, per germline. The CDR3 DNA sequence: TGTGCCAGCAGCGGACTTTACGAGCAGTACTTC. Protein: CASSGLYEQYF.

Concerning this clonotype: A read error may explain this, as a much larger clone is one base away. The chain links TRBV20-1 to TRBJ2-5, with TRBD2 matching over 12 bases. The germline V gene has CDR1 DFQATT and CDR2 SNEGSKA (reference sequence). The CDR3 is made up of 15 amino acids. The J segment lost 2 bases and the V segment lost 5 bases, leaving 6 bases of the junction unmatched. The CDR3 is CSAPSTSGSQETQYF. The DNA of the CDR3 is TGCAGTGCTCCATCGACTAGCGGGAGTCAAGAGACCCAGTACTTC.

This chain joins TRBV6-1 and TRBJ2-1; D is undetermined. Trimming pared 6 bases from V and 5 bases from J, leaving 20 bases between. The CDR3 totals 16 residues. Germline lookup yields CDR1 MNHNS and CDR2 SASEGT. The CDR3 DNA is TGTGCCAGCAGGACCGAACTTAACCAAAGGGACAATGAGCAGTTCTTC. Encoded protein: CASRTELNQRDNEQFF.

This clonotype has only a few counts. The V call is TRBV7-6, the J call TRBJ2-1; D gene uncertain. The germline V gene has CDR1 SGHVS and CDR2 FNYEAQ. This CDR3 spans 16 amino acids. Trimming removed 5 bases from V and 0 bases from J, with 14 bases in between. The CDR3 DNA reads TGTGCCAGCAGCCCCGACGACGGCAGCTCCTACAATGAGCAGTTCTTC. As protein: CASSPDDGSSYNEQFF.

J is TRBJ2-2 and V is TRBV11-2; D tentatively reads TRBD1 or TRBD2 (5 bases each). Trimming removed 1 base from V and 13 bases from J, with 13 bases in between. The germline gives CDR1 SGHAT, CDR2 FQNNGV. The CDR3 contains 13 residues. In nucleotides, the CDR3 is TGTGCCAGCAGCTTAGGAAGGGACCTTGGGCTGTTTTTT. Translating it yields CASSLGRDLGLFF.

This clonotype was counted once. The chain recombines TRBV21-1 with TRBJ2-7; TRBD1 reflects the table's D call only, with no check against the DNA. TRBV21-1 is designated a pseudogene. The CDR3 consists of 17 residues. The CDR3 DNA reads TGTGCCAGCAGCAAATATGGGGAAAGGGGAGTATCCTACGAGCAGTACTTC. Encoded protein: CASSKYGERGVSYEQYF.

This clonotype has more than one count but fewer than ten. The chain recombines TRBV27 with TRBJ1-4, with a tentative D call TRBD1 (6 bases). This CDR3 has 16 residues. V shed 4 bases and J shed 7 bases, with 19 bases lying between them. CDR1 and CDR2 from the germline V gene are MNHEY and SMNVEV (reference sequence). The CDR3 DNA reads TGTGCCAGCAGTTCACTAAACAGGGCTCGTGTTGAAAAACTGTTTTTT. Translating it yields CASSSLNRARVEKLFF.

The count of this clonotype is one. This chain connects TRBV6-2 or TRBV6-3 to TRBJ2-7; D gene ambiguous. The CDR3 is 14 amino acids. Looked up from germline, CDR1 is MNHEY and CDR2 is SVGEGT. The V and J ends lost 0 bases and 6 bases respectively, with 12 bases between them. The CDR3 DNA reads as TGTGCCAGCAGTTACTCGAGTACTATCGGCGAGCAGTACTTC. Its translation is CASSYSSTIGEQYF.

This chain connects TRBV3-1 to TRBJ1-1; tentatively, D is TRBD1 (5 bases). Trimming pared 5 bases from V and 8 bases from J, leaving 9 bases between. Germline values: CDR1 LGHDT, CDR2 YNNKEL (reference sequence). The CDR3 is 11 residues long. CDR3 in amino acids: CASSSRGEAFF. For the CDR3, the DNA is TGTGCCAGCAGCTCGAGGGGAGAAGCTTTCTTT.